The rows below give T cell receptor beta chains drawn from one sample of a study of cytotoxic CD8 clonotypes in ibrutinib-treated CLL. Assay used: immunoSEQ multiplex PCR; TCRdb lists only in-frame clones, some missing. The repertoire includes fewer than 400,000 clones, about 61% of them detected once, and 5% to 6.5% sits in the top ten. The sample in question was PBMCs, obtained after 36 months of ibrutinib treatment. The receptors were sampled from a human donor with chronic lymphocytic leukemia. The conserved cysteine and the conserved F or W are not part of the CDR3 here. A D gene is named only where the DNA matches it firmly. Clone size is stated in some rows and not others, as once, few, many or a class when expanded.

D	V	J	size	CDR3
NA	TRBV28	TRBJ1-2	NA	ASSPSTGGSYGYT
TRBD2	TRBV15	TRBJ2-3	NA	ATSRPLAENTDTQY
TRBD2	TRBV7-2	TRBJ2-7	NA	ASSLARREDYEQY
TRBD2	TRBV7-2	TRBJ2-7	few	ASSRRTGGADEQY
NA	TRBV4-1	TRBJ2-2	once	ASSQAERYTGELF
NA	TRBV4-3	TRBJ2-3	NA	ASSQDLTGGTDTQY
NA	TRBV13	TRBJ1-1	NA	ASSSTVNTEAF
NA	TRBV4-3	TRBJ1-2	NA	ASSQAGFQNYGYT
NA	TRBV9	TRBJ1-1	few	ASSADMNTEAF
TRBD1	TRBV28	TRBJ2-1	NA	ASSITGTGTNEQF
NA	TRBV25-1	TRBJ2-5	NA	ASSSKGETQY
NA	TRBV6-5	TRBJ1-2	NA	ASSYAGTKNYGYT
NA	TRBV27	TRBJ1-3	NA	ASRRTVSGNTIY
NA	TRBV29-1	TRBJ1-2	NA	SVEDRRGGLYGYT
NA	TRBV19	TRBJ1-6	NA	ASSISDSHNSPLH